Detailed here is one TCR beta chain. This sample was taken from a study of cytomegalovirus exposure and HLA in healthy donors. The PCR was carried out with 60 Vbeta primers and 13 Jbeta primers. Only in-frame clones appear in the TCRdb table, and some are missing; sequencing was by immunoSEQ multiplex PCR. In the table there are about 120,000 clones, more than 75% of which are singletons. This receptor was obtained from a middle-aged woman in good health and CMV-seropositive. The specimen sequenced was PBMCs.

CDR3 sequence (DNA): TGTGCCAGCGAGAGGGACAGACGACCCCTCCACTTT. As protein: CASERDRRPLHF. The chain has TRBV6-1 and TRBJ1-6, with TRBD1 matching 7 bases. The junction had 7 bases not matched to a gene; V was cut back by 8 bases and J by 12 bases. The CDR3 length is 12 residues. The germline V gene has CDR1 MNHNS and CDR2 SASEGT.